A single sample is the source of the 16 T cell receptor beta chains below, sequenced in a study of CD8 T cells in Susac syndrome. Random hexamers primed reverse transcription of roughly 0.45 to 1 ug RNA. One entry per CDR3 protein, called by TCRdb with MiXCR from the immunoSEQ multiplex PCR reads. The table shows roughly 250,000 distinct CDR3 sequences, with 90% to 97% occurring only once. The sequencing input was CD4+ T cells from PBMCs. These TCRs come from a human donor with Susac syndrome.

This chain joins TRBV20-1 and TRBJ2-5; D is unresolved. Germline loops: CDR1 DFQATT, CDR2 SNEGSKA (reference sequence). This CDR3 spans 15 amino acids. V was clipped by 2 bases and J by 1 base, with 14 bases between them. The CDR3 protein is CSARSPAAAQETQYF. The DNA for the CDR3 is TGCAGTGCTAGATCCCCGGCAGCAGCCCAAGAGACCCAGTACTTC.

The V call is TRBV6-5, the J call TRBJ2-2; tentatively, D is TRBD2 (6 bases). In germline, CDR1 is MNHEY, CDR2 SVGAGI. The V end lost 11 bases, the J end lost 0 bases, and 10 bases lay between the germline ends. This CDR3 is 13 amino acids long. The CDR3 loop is CAGGRTNTGELFF. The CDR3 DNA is TGTGCCGGGGGGAGGACGAACACCGGGGAGCTGTTTTTT.

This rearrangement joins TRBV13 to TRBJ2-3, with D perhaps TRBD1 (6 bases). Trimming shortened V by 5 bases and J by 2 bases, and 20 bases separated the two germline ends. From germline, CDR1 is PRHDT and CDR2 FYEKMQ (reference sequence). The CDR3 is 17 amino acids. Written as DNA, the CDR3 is TGTGCCAGCAGCCCCCTCCCGGGACATGGACTCACAGATACGCAGTATTTT. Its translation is CASSPLPGHGLTDTQYF.

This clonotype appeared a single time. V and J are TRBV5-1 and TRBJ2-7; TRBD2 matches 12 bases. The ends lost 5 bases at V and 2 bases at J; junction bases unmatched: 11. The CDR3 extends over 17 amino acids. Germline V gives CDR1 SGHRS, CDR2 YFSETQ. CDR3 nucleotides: TGCGCCAGCAGGGCGGGACTAGCGGGCCCTGACACCTACGAGCAGTACTTC. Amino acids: CASRAGLAGPDTYEQYF.

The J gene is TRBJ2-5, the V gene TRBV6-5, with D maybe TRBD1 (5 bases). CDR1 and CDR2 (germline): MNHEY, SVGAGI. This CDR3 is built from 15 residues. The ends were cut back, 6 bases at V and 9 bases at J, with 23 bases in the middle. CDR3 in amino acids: CASSRTRDPQGAQYF. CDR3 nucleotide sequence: TGTGCCAGCAGCCGAACCCGAGACCCCCAAGGGGCCCAGTACTTC.

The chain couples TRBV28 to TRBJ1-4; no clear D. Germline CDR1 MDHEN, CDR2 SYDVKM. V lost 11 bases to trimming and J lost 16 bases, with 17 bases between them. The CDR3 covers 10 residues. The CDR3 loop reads CAVTQRISFF. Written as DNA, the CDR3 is TGTGCCGTTACTCAACGGATTTCGTTTTTT.

The CDR3 protein is CASSLQTIYEQYF. The CDR3 DNA reads TGTGCCAGCAGCCTTCAGACTATTTACGAGCAGTACTTC. The rearrangement joins TRBV7-8 to TRBJ2-7; the D gene is possibly TRBD2 (5 bases). V was trimmed by 5 bases and J by 4 bases, leaving 12 bases between them. The CDR3 runs to 13 residues. Germline V CDR1 and CDR2: SGHVS, FQNEAQ.

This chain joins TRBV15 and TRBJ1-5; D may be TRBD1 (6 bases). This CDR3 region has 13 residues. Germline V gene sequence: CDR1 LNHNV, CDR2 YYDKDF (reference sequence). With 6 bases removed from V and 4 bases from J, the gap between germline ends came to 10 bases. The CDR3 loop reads CATSRTVNQPQHF. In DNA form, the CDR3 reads TGTGCCACCAGTAGGACAGTTAATCAGCCCCAGCATTTT.

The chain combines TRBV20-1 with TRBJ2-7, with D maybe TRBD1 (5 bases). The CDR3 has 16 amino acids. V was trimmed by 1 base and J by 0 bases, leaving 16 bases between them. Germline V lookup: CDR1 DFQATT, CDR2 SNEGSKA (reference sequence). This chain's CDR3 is CSARGMFWTYSYEQYF. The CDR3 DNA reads TGCAGTGCTAGAGGGATGTTTTGGACATACTCCTACGAGCAGTACTTC.

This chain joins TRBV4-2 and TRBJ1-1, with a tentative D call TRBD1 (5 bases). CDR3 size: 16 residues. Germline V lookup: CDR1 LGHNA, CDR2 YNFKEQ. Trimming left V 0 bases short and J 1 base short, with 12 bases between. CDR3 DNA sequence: TGTGCCAGCAGCCAAGATCTTTGGACAAAGAACACTGAAGCTTTCTTT. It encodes CASSQDLWTKNTEAFF.

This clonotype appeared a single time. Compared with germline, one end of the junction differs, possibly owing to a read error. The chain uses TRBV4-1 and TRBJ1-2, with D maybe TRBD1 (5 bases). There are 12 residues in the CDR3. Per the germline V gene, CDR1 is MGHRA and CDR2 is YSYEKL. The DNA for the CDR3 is TGCGCCAGCAGCCGAGTGGATCGGGGCTGCACCTTC. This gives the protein CASSRVDRGCTF.

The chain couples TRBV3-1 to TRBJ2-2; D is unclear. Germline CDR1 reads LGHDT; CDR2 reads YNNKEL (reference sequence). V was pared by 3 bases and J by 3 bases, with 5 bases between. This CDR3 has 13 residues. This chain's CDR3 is CASSQLDTGELFF. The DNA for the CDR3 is TGTGCCAGCAGCCAGTTGGACACCGGGGAGCTGTTTTTT.

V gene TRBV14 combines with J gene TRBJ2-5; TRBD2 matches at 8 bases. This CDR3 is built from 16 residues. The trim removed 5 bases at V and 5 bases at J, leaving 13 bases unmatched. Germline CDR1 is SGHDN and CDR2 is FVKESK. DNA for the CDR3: TGTGCCAGCAGCGCGGTGTTCGGGAGGGCCGCTGAGACCCAGTACTTC. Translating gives CASSAVFGRAAETQYF.

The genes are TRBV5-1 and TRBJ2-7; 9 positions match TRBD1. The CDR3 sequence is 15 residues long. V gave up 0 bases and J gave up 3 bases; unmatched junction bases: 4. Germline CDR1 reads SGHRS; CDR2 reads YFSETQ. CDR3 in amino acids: CASSLEYRGRYEQYF. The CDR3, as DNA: TGCGCCAGCAGCTTGGAATACAGGGGGCGCTACGAGCAGTACTTC.

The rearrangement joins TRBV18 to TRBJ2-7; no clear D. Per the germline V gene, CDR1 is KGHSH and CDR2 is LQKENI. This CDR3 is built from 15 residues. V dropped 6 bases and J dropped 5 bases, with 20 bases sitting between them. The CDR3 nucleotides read TGTGCCAGCTCCCCCGACCGGTTGAAAGGACACGAGCAGTACTTC. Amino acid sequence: CASSPDRLKGHEQYF.

The CDR3 nucleotides read TGTGCCAGTAGAAGACTCAGACCGGGGTACAATGAGCAGTTCTTC. As protein: CASRRLRPGYNEQFF. V usage is TRBV19 and J usage is TRBJ2-1; tentative D call: TRBD2 (5 bases). V was trimmed by 6 bases and J by 4 bases, leaving 16 bases between them. Germline CDR1 and CDR2: LNHDA and SQIVND (reference sequence). The CDR3 spans 15 residues.